This T cell receptor (beta chain) was identified during a study of cytomegalovirus exposure and HLA in healthy donors. Germline CDR1 is LNHNV and CDR2 is YYDKDF (reference sequence). The trim removed 4 bases at V and 7 bases at J, leaving 8 bases unmatched. This CDR3 has 15 residues. It was with 60 Vbeta and 13 Jbeta primers that the PCR ran. Assay: immunoSEQ multiplex PCR; the TCRdb copy retains only in-frame clones and omits some. The sample lists fewer than 95,000 clones; around 75% were seen once. The rearrangement uses TRBV15 and TRBJ1-2; 11 bases fit TRBD1. The sequencing sample was made of PBMCs. The clonotype comes from a man in his forties or fifties in good health and CMV-seronegative. The DNA for the CDR3 is TGTGCCACCAGCAAACGGACAGGGGGCAATTGTGGCTACACCTTC. It is translated as CATSKRTGGNCGYTF.